This note documents a single T cell receptor beta chain sequence. As yet, its antigen is unknown. Assay used: immunoSEQ multiplex PCR; TCRdb lists only in-frame clones, some missing. The table lists over 120,000 clones, 80% to 95% of them singletons. The entry originates in a study of T cell responses to AZD1222 COVID-19 vaccine. General study findings and limits: With two AZD1222 doses given, Spike-specific TCR breadth and depth both rose. Along spike, vaccine-associated CD4 TCRs were found throughout, with dominance at 160-218 and 743-854.

Trimming left V 6 bases short and J 7 bases short, with 14 bases between. The CDR3 runs to 13 residues. Looked up from germline, CDR1 is SGHDT and CDR2 is YYEEEE. The sample consisted of peripheral blood, taken on day 0 of AZD1222 vaccination. The chain joins TRBV5-6 to TRBJ2-1, with D perhaps matching TRBD1 (6 bases). The TCR originated in an adult in good health. The CDR3 DNA reads as TGTGCCAGCATGCAGGGGCTTAGGAATGAGCAGTTCTTC. Residues: CASMQGLRNEQFF.